Presented here are 18 T cell receptor beta chains from one specimen sequenced in a study of control samples from healthy donors and cancer patients. Sequencing was performed with immunoSEQ multiplex PCR; in TCRdb, only in-frame clones are kept and a portion is missing. The data contain tens of thousands of clones, 90% of them singletons. The sequenced sample was PBMCs. The origin of the receptors is a man in his 60s with colorectal cancer.

The chain couples TRBV18 to TRBJ2-7, with D perhaps matching TRBD2 (7 bases). Germline V gives CDR1 KGHSH, CDR2 LQKENI. The CDR3 is 16 residues long. Trimming left V 6 bases short and J 0 bases short, with 18 bases between. The CDR3, as DNA: TGTGCCAGCTCCTCGGTAGGGGGGGGCCTCTCCTACGAGCAGTACTTC. It yields the protein CASSSVGGGLSYEQYF.

This chain joins TRBV4-1 and TRBJ1-2, with 11 bases identical to TRBD1. Germline V gene lookup returns CDR1 MGHRA and CDR2 YSYEKL. Trimming took 0 bases from V and 4 from J; bases not matched to a gene: 13. This CDR3 is built from 19 residues. CDR3 DNA: TGCGCCAGCAGCCAAGAGAGGACAGGGGGCGCGGGGTGGGGCTATGGCTACACCTTC. This encodes CASSQERTGGAGWGYGYTF.

About this clone itself: Relative to the germline gene, one junction end is altered; a read error may explain this. The rearrangement uses TRBV7-9 and TRBJ2-1; no reliable D call. The CDR3 is 14 residues long. Germline V gene lookup returns CDR1 SEHNR and CDR2 FQNEAQ (reference sequence). CDR3 region: CASSLSGSFNEQFF. CDR3 nucleotide sequence: TGTGCCAGCAGCTTATCTGGTTCCTTCAATGAGCAGTTCTTC.

The chain links TRBV18 to TRBJ2-7, with D perhaps TRBD1 (5 bases). The V gene's germline CDR1 is KGHSH and CDR2 LQKENI. This CDR3 contains 13 residues. Trimming left V 6 bases short and J 2 bases short, with 11 bases between. The CDR3, as DNA: TGTGCCAGCTCTCTACAGGATACCTACGAGCAGTACTTC. Its protein product is CASSLQDTYEQYF.

V is TRBV28 and J is TRBJ2-2; D not certain. Germline V gene sequence: CDR1 MDHEN, CDR2 SYDVKM. Trimming removed 4 bases from V and 1 base from J, with 4 bases in between. The CDR3 extends over 13 amino acids. CDR3 nucleotides: TGTGCCAGCAGTTGGGGGAACACCGGGGAGCTGTTTTTT. Its translation: CASSWGNTGELFF.

V is TRBV7-3 and J is TRBJ2-7, with D tentatively TRBD2 (6 bases). V was cut by 4 bases and J by 0 bases, with 13 bases left in between. Germline assignment: CDR1 SGHTA and CDR2 FQGTGA. The CDR3 runs 15 residues. CDR3 sequence: CASSSQAGPSYEQYF. For the CDR3, the DNA is TGTGCCAGCAGCTCCCAAGCGGGTCCCTCCTACGAGCAGTACTTC.

The V and J genes are TRBV4-3 and TRBJ2-1; D is ambiguous. Germline CDR1 reads LGHNA; CDR2 reads YSLEER. V lost 0 bases and J lost 10, with 13 bases in between. The CDR3 covers 14 residues. The CDR3 nucleotides are TGCGCCAGCAGCCAAGATCTTTCGAAGGCCGAGCAGTTCTTC. Translation gives CASSQDLSKAEQFF.

A single count supports this clone. This rearrangement joins TRBV2 to TRBJ1-5, with D perhaps matching TRBD1 (5 bases). V lost 7 bases and J lost 0, with 13 bases in between. Germline lookup yields CDR1 SNHLY and CDR2 FYNNEI. The CDR3 sequence is 15 residues long. Written as DNA, the CDR3 is TGTGCCAGCAACGCCGGACAACATAGCAATCAGCCCCAGCATTTT. It translates to CASNAGQHSNQPQHF. The full variable domain, in which reference TRBV2 and TRBJ1-5 provide the parts outside the CDR3, is EPEVTQTPSHQVTQMGQEVILRCVPISNHLYFYWYRQILGQKVEFLVSFYNNEISEKSEIFDDQFSVERPDGSNFTLKIRSTKLEDSAMYFCASNAGQHSNQPQHFGDGTRLSIL.

The chain uses TRBV7-6 and TRBJ1-1, with a tentative D call TRBD1 (5 bases). Germline V gene lookup returns CDR1 SGHVS and CDR2 FNYEAQ. The CDR3 has 13 residues. V gave up 4 bases and J gave up 3 bases, with 9 bases separating them. CDR3 amino acids: CASSSDRYTEAFF. For the CDR3, the DNA is TGTGCCAGCAGCTCAGACAGATACACTGAAGCTTTCTTT.

V gene TRBV6-5 combines with J gene TRBJ1-2, with 11 nucleotides matching TRBD1. CDR3 size: 14 residues. Trimming cost V 5 bases and J 4 bases; bases outside gene matches: 3. CDR1 and CDR2 (germline): MNHEY, SVGAGI. The CDR3 region is CASSRGTGGYGYTF. The CDR3 DNA is TGTGCCAGCAGTCGCGGGACAGGGGGCTATGGCTACACCTTC.

The chain uses TRBV7-6 and TRBJ1-3, with D possibly TRBD1 on 5 matching bases. This CDR3 spans 18 amino acids. CDR1 SGHVS and CDR2 FNYEAQ come from the germline V gene. Deletions cut 1 base from V and 4 bases from J, with 20 bases between. The CDR3 region is CASSLGAHRGRGGNTIYF. In nucleotides, the CDR3 is TGTGCCAGCAGCTTAGGGGCCCATCGGGGCAGAGGCGGAAACACCATATATTTT.

V is TRBV12-5 and J is TRBJ1-3, with a tentative D call TRBD1 (5 bases). In germline, CDR1 is LGHNT, CDR2 FRNRAP. This CDR3 contains 14 residues. Deletions cut 3 bases from V and 2 bases from J, with 8 bases between. The CDR3 nucleotides read TGTGCTAGTGGTTTTTCGGGGGCTGGAAACACCATATATTTT. Translated: CASGFSGAGNTIYF.

The rearrangement joins TRBV5-1 to TRBJ2-7; no clear D gene. Per the germline V gene, CDR1 is SGHRS and CDR2 is YFSETQ. V was shortened by 0 bases and J by 5 bases, with 6 bases between the two germline ends. The CDR3 totals 12 residues. Here the CDR3 DNA reads TGCGCCAGCAGCTTGGTCGCTAACGAGCAGTACTTC. Translation gives CASSLVANEQYF.

This clone was counted only a few times. The J gene is TRBJ1-6, the V gene TRBV12-3 or TRBV12-4; a weak D match, TRBD1 (5 bases). The V end was cut by 2 bases, the J end by 14 bases, with 10 bases between. This CDR3 contains 12 residues. This chain's CDR3 is CASSLKGLALHF. Written as DNA, the CDR3 is TGTGCCAGCAGTTTAAAGGGGTTGGCCCTCCACTTT.

This chain links TRBV18 with TRBJ2-3; D not resolved. The CDR3 has 13 residues. V was cut by 4 bases and J by 4 bases, with 9 bases left in between. Germline assignment: CDR1 KGHSH and CDR2 LQKENI. The CDR3 is CASSREEPDTQYF. In nucleotides, the CDR3 is TGTGCCAGCTCACGGGAAGAACCAGATACGCAGTATTTT. Full variable domain (outside the CDR3, taken from reference TRBV18 and TRBJ2-3): NAGVMQNPRHLVRRRGQEARLRCSPMKGHSHVYWYRQLPEEGLKFMVYLQKENIIDESGMPKERFSAEFPKEGPSILRIQQVVRGDSAAYFCASSREEPDTQYFGPGTRLTVL.

This clone occurred a few times. The V and J genes are TRBV6-1 and TRBJ1-6; TRBD1 agrees at 10 bases. This CDR3 spans 14 amino acids. Germline loops: CDR1 MNHNS, CDR2 SASEGT. After removal of 1 base from V and 13 bases from J, the junction contained 4 bases not matched to a gene. CDR3 amino acids: CASSEGQGARPLHF. Written as DNA, the CDR3 is TGTGCCAGCAGTGAAGGACAGGGGGCCCGTCCCCTCCACTTT.

The V gene is TRBV5-1, the J gene TRBJ2-5; TRBD1 matches 10 bases. Germline lookup yields CDR1 SGHRS and CDR2 YFSETQ. This CDR3 region has 14 residues. V gave up 4 bases and J gave up 4 bases; unmatched junction bases: 4. CDR3 amino acids: CASSRDRGTETQYF. Written as DNA, the CDR3 is TGCGCCAGCAGCCGGGACAGGGGAACAGAGACCCAGTACTTC.

The V gene is TRBV11-2, the J gene TRBJ2-7, with 8 bases identical to TRBD1. The CDR3 covers 15 residues. CDR1 is SGHAT, CDR2 FQNNGV, per germline. The trim removed 1 base at V and 2 bases at J, leaving 4 bases unmatched. Written as DNA, the CDR3 is TGTGCCAGCAGCTTAGTTTGGACAGGGACCTACGAGCAGTACTTC. Its protein is CASSLVWTGTYEQYF.